This T cell receptor beta chain was captured in a study of CD8 T cells in ankylosing spondylitis. Libraries of TCR beta came from quantitative 5'-RACE with molecular barcodes. TCRdb re-analysed the 5' RACE reads in MiXCR, keeping a single row per CDR3 protein. The sample yields about 340,000 distinct CDR3 sequences, more than 20% seen once. In regard to this clonotype: Its antigen is undetermined.

Study-level points and caveats: A CD8+ phenotype characterized the disease-linked clones, which were relatively rare in peripheral blood. Seemingly characteristic of ankylosing spondylitis blood was a TCR beta motif consisting of roughly 8 highly homologous variants.

This clonotype was obtained from a male donor with ankylosing spondylitis or in good health (not recorded which). The specimen was blood, either unsorted or a sorted T cell fraction (not recorded which).

In nucleotides, the CDR3 is TGCGCCAGCAGCCAATTCCAGGGGCAGTTCTTC. Translation gives CASSQFQGQFF. The chain employs TRBV4-1 and TRBJ2-1; possible D gene TRBD1, 5 bases. V lost 2 bases and J 12 bases, leaving 8 bases between the germline ends. Germline V CDR1 and CDR2: MGHRA, YSYEKL. The CDR3 contains 11 residues.